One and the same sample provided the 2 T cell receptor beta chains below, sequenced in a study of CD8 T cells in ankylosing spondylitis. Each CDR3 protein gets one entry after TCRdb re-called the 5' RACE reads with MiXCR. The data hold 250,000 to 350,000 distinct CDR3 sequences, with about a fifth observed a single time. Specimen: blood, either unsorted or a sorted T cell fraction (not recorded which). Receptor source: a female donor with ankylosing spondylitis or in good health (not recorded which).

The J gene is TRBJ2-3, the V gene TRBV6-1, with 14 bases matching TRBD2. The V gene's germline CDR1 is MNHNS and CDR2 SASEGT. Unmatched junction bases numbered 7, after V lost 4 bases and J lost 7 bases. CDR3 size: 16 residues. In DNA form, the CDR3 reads TGTGCCAGCAGTGTTGGGACTAGCGGGAGTATTAATACGCAGTATTTT. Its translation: CASSVGTSGSINTQYF.

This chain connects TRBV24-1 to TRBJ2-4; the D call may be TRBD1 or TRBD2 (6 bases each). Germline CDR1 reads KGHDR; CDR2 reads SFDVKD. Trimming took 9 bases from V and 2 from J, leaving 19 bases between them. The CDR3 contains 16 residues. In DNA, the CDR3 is TGTGCCACCTCGGTCGGGGGCACGGGTACCAAAAACATTCAGTACTTC. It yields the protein CATSVGGTGTKNIQYF.